This entry lists 18 T cell receptor beta chains sequenced from one sample in a study of T-cell memory formation after mild COVID-19. TCRdb used MiXCR to reprocess the 5' RACE reads, holding one entry per CDR3 protein. This table holds a few hundred thousand distinct CDR3 sequences, 9.4% found once. Sequencing was carried out using PBMCs or a T cell subset sorted from them (not recorded which). The source of these receptors is a man aged 18 to 30 who had mild COVID-19 (a few samples of this study predate the infection). Cell type and time point are not known.

The V and J genes are TRBV9 and TRBJ2-1, with a weak D call TRBD1 (5 bases). The germline gives CDR1 SGDLS, CDR2 YYNGEE. The CDR3 contains 12 residues. Trimming stripped 2 bases from V and 8 bases from J, with 8 bases between. The CDR3 DNA sequence: TGTGCCAGCAGCGTTCAGGGTGATGAGCAGTTCTTC. It specifies CASSVQGDEQFF.

The genes are TRBV29-1 and TRBJ2-2, with D unresolved. Trimming took off 5 bases at V and 6 bases at J, with 16 bases between the two ends. Germline-derived CDR1 and CDR2 are SQVTM and ANQGSEA. This CDR3 has 14 residues. CDR3 in DNA: TGCAGCGTTAGAGAGAATTGGAAATCCGGGGAGCTGTTTTTT. Translating it yields CSVRENWKSGELFF.

In its sample, this clonotype was seen a few times. The V and J genes are TRBV6-5 and TRBJ2-7, with D unclear. Looked up from germline, CDR1 is MNHEY and CDR2 is SVGAGI. Trimming left V 6 bases short and J 2 bases short, with 11 bases between. This CDR3 has 13 amino acids. CDR3: CASRHQATYEQYF. Here the CDR3 DNA reads TGTGCCAGCAGGCACCAGGCGACCTACGAGCAGTACTTC.

This chain connects TRBV11-2 to TRBJ2-2; 8 bases fit TRBD2. This CDR3 is built from 15 residues. V was pared by 3 bases and J by 6 bases, with 6 bases of the junction left unmatched. Germline loops: CDR1 SGHAT, CDR2 FQNNGV. The CDR3 DNA sequence: TGTGCCAGCAGCTTGATCGGGGGGGCCCCCGGGGAGCTGTTTTTT. Amino acids: CASSLIGGAPGELFF.

This clonotype was observed at least ten times. The chain employs TRBV12-5 and TRBJ2-7; 7 bases align to TRBD1. V shed 2 bases and J 4 bases; nucleotides not matched to a gene: 11. The germline CDR1 and CDR2 sequences are LGHNT and FRNRAP. The CDR3 spans 16 residues. The CDR3 DNA reads TGTGCTAGTGGTTTGCCAACCCACAGGGGACGGTACGAGCAGTACTTC. Translating it yields CASGLPTHRGRYEQYF.

This clonotype was counted between two and nine times. The gene calls are TRBV5-1 and TRBJ1-4, with TRBD1 identical over 8 bases. With V trimmed by 4 bases and J by 2 bases, 4 bases remained unmatched. CDR1 and CDR2 (germline): SGHRS, YFSETQ. This CDR3 contains 15 residues. CDR3 in DNA: TGCGCCAGCAGCATTCAGGGGGCCACTAATGAAAAACTGTTTTTT. Protein sequence: CASSIQGATNEKLFF.

This rearrangement joins TRBV7-3 to TRBJ2-3, with 8 bases identical to TRBD2. CDR3 length: 15 amino acids. Germline lookup yields CDR1 SGHTA and CDR2 FQGTGA. With V trimmed by 3 bases and J by 6 bases, 8 bases remained unmatched. The chain's CDR3 is CASSLGRGATDTQYF. The CDR3 DNA reads as TGTGCCAGCAGCTTGGGGCGGGGGGCCACCGATACGCAGTATTTT.

CDR3 protein: CASSSAGTGGLGEQFF. The CDR3 bases are TGCGCCAGCAGCTCGGCCGGGACAGGGGGTTTGGGTGAGCAGTTCTTC. The chain uses TRBV5-1 and TRBJ2-1, with 11 bases fitting TRBD1. Germline V gene sequence: CDR1 SGHRS, CDR2 YFSETQ. The CDR3 length is 16 residues. Germline trimming cut 3 bases from V and 9 bases from J; bases unmatched to any gene: 11.

V gene TRBV9 combines with J gene TRBJ1-1; maybe TRBD1 (6 bases). CDR3 size: 15 residues. Germline V gene sequence: CDR1 SGDLS, CDR2 YYNGEE. V was cut by 0 bases and J by 3 bases, with 12 bases left in between. For the CDR3, the DNA is TGTGCCAGCAGCGTAGGAGGGTGGGGGCACACTGAAGCTTTCTTT. It yields the protein CASSVGGWGHTEAFF.

The chain combines TRBV2 with TRBJ2-2, with D perhaps TRBD2 (6 bases). There are 13 residues in the CDR3. CDR1 is SNHLY, CDR2 FYNNEI, per germline. V was shortened by 10 bases and J by 5 bases, with 14 bases between the two germline ends. The CDR3 nucleotides read TGTGCCACCACCCGGAGCGGGACCGGGGAGCTGTTTTTT. This codes for CATTRSGTGELFF.

This clonotype was counted ten times or more. Written as DNA, the CDR3 is TGTGCCAGCAGCCGTGGGACAAGACCTAACTATGGCTACACCTTC. Translating gives CASSRGTRPNYGYTF. The chain employs TRBV5-6 and TRBJ1-2; D is possibly TRBD1 (6 bases). The CDR3 loop spans 15 amino acids. Trimming shortened V by 4 bases and J by 0 bases, and 13 bases separated the two germline ends. The germline CDR1 and CDR2 sequences are SGHDT and YYEEEE.

The table lists this clonotype with a few counts. The rearrangement joins TRBV7-9 to TRBJ2-3; 14 bases agree with TRBD2. Germline V gene data show CDR1 as SEHNR and CDR2 as FQNEAQ (reference sequence). CDR3 size: 18 residues. The ends lost 5 bases at V and 2 bases at J; junction bases unmatched: 9. The CDR3, as DNA: TGTGCCAGCAGCCCTGTCCCGGGACTAGCGGGGGCCACAGATACGCAGTATTTT. Translating gives CASSPVPGLAGATDTQYF.

This clonotype was seen repeatedly, ten times or more. The rearrangement joins TRBV29-1 to TRBJ2-7, with 7 bases matching TRBD2. J gave up 7 bases and V 5 bases, and 8 bases lay outside the gene matches. This CDR3 is 12 amino acids long. Germline V gene sequence: CDR1 SQVTM, CDR2 ANQGSEA. The CDR3 DNA follows: TGCAGCGTTCCCGGGCAGGGAGGGGAGCAGTACGTC. It yields the protein CSVPGQGGEQYV.

This clonotype was seen only a few times. V and J are TRBV7-9 and TRBJ2-1; D is undetermined. Per the germline V gene, CDR1 is SEHNR and CDR2 is FQNEAQ (reference sequence). CDR3 length equals 12 residues. Trimming stripped 2 bases from V and 10 bases from J, with 9 bases between. The CDR3 protein is CASSLQAPEQFF. DNA of the CDR3: TGTGCCAGCAGCTTACAGGCTCCGGAGCAGTTCTTC.

This clonotype was seen a handful of times. This rearrangement joins TRBV5-1 to TRBJ2-2; TRBD2 is a possible D gene (5 bases). The CDR3 extends over 15 amino acids. Germline CDR1 and CDR2: SGHRS and YFSETQ. Between the trimmed V and J ends, which lost 4 bases and 6 bases, there was a span of 16 bases. CDR3: CASSKLASRAGELFF. The DNA for the CDR3 is TGCGCCAGCAGCAAATTAGCGTCTAGGGCCGGGGAGCTGTTTTTT.

The rearrangement uses TRBV27 and TRBJ2-3, with 11 nucleotides matching TRBD1. Germline V gene lookup returns CDR1 MNHEY and CDR2 SMNVEV (reference sequence). The CDR3 spans 14 residues. Losses at the gene ends were 4 bases for V and 8 bases for J; bases not matched to a gene: 5. The CDR3 here is CASSWTGGRGTQYF. Written as DNA, the CDR3 is TGTGCCAGCAGTTGGACAGGGGGCCGGGGTACGCAGTATTTT.

This clonotype was counted a few times. The chain employs TRBV5-1 and TRBJ1-1; perhaps TRBD1 as D (5 bases). The CDR3 sequence is 14 residues long. Trimming removed 5 bases at V and 4 bases at J, with 15 bases between. The germline CDR1 and CDR2 sequences are SGHRS and YFSETQ. CDR3 residues: CASRNQGSSTEAFF. CDR3 in DNA: TGCGCCAGCAGGAATCAGGGTTCGAGCACTGAAGCTTTCTTT.

The chain carries TRBV15 and TRBJ2-7; 7 nucleotides line up with TRBD2. J gave up 3 bases and V 11 bases, and 13 bases lay outside the gene matches. The CDR3 runs 14 residues. Germline lookup yields CDR1 LNHNV and CDR2 YYDKDF (reference sequence). CDR3 protein: CAPQGREMGYEQYV. DNA for the CDR3: TGTGCCCCACAAGGGAGGGAAATGGGCTACGAGCAGTACGTC.